This T cell receptor (beta chain) emerged from a study of identical twins. Study observations and caveats: Beta out-of-frame sequences showed weaker excess twin sharing.

The table lists this clonotype with a few counts. Its target is not known. TCRdb independently ran MiXCR on the 5' RACE reads; one entry per CDR3 protein. The table records about 100,000 distinct CDR3 sequences, 5.9% of them present only once. CDR3 length: 17 amino acids. V was pared by 6 bases and J by 0 bases, with 13 bases of the junction left unmatched. Germline V gives CDR1 DFQATT, CDR2 SNEGSKA (reference sequence). The chain recombines TRBV20-1 with TRBJ2-1; 8 bases map to TRBD2. The clonotype comes from a woman aged 45-65 years in good health. The specimen was memory T cells sorted from blood. The CDR3 region has the DNA TGCAGTGCCCCAAGTAGCGGGAAAACGGGCTCCTACAATGAGCAGTTCTTC. The encoded protein is CSAPSSGKTGSYNEQFF.